This T cell receptor beta chain is from a study of CD8+ T cells in alopecia areata (dated 2018 in TCRdb). With respect to the entire study: Treated patients were enrolled in an open-label pilot trial of oral tofacitinib, 5 to 10 mg twice daily, for moderate-to-severe alopecia areata. Patients received tofacitinib for 6 to 18 months and were then followed off drug for 6 months to check for delayed response and recurrence. TCRbeta CDR3 regions were amplified by immunoSEQ multiplex PCR with 35 Vbeta forward and 13 Jbeta reverse primers. RNA was obtained with the PAXgene miRNA kit for fixed scalp, the miRNeasy kit for PBMCs, and the RNeasy kit for mouse skin. High-throughput TCRbeta sequencing was used to examine T cell clonal expansion in alopecia areata in both the C3H/HeJ mouse model and human patients. Scalp clonality was compared across normal scalp (n=4), patchy alopecia areata scalp (n=8), and alopecia totalis/universalis scalp (n=8). Tofacitinib-treated patients had biopsies at baseline and at 4 and 24 weeks of treatment, with a later scalp biopsy in several patients. Human TCRbeta sequencing covered scalp tissue and sorted CD4+ and CD8+ peripheral blood T cells from patchy and totalis/universalis alopecia areata patients and healthy controls. Paper-wide results and their limitations: Compared with normal scalp, lesional scalp had higher clonality and more expanded CD8+ clones, particularly in alopecia totalis/universalis, a pattern that suggests antigenic drive. TCR sequences shared between patients were less clear than in mice, possibly partly because of HLA diversity in the patient population. Scalp TCR repertoire analysis is complicated because resident alphabeta T cells in normal human skin are also sequenced, whereas mouse skin is dominated by gammadelta T cells.

For this clone: What this receptor recognizes is not known. Base qualities are missing; no much larger clone stands one base away.

Libraries were constructed by the immunoSEQ multiplex PCR assay. RNA was extracted from all samples and reverse transcribed into cDNA as template for TCR sequencing. SuperScript III was used for first-strand cDNA synthesis, primed with a 2:1 mix of oligo-dT and random hexamers. A synthetic immune receptor repertoire was used to measure amplification bias, and any remaining bias was corrected computationally. Per the authors' processing: Raw reads were preprocessed to remove errors, and CDR3 was defined according to IMGT conventions as the region from the conserved cysteine to phenylalanine. Clonality was computed as 1 minus the Shannon entropy, with the entropy normalized by log2 of the number of productive unique TCRs. Whether scalp clones were CD4 or CD8 was inferred by matching scalp TCRbeta sequences against CD4 and CD8 repertoires sorted from blood. TCRdb's version of the immuneACCESS table is confined to in-frame rearrangements and falls short of the full clone set. An unresolved V gene accounts for under half of the shortfall where checked; the remainder is of unknown origin. That table is the source of V, J and clone size, and D and trimming were worked out from the DNA. For this sample the table gives 140,000 or so clones, of which roughly 46% were detected only once. Approximately 0.99% of the sample is held by the ten biggest clonotypes.

The sample's time point label, in plain terms: baseline before oral tofacitinib. Lesional scalp punch biopsies and peripheral blood were collected from alopecia areata patients. PBMCs were isolated by density centrifugation and stained for CD3, CD4 and CD8, and CD4+ and CD8+ T cells were sorted on a FACSAria. V is pruned by 0 bases and J by 5 bases, leaving 2 bases of the junction without a gene match. From a lookup of the germline V gene, CDR1 and CDR2 are SGDLS and YYNGEE. The CDR3 covers 16 residues, taking in both the cysteine and the phenylalanine. Only the CDR3 part of the read is kept: 48 bases, read in frame from the first base.

The source is a human donor with alopecia areata. Here the chain combines TRBV9 and TRBJ2-3; TRBD2 fits 14 bases in the junction. The sequences come from CD4+ T cells sorted from blood, collected at week 0. At the DNA level, the sequence is TGTGCCAGCAGCGTAGGAGGGACTAGCGGGAGAGATACGCAGTATTTT. Its protein reads: CASSVGGTSGRDTQYF.